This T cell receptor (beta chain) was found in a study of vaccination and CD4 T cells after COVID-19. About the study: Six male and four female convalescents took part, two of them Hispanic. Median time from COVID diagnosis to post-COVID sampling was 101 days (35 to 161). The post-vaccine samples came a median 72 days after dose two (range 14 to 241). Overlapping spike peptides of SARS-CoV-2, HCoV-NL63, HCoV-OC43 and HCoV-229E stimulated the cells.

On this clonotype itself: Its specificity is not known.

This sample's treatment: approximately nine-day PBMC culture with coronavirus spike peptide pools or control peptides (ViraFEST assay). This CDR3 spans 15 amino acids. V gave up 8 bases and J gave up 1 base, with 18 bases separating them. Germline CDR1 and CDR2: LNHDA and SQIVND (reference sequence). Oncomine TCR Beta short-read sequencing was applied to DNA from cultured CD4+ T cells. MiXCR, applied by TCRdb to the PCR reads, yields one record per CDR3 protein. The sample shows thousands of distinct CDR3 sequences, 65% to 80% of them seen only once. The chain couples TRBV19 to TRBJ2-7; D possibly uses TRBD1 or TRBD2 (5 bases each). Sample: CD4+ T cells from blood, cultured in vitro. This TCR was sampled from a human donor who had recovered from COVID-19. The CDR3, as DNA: TGTGCCAGTTGCCCAGGGACGGCCCCATCCTACGAGCAGTACTTC. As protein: CASCPGTAPSYEQYF.